This T cell receptor (beta chain) was documented in a study of CD8 T cells in ankylosing spondylitis. Study-level points and caveats: Disease-linked clones were reportedly significantly enriched in matched ankylosing spondylitis synovial fluid.

TCRdb reprocessed the 5' RACE reads with MiXCR, giving one entry per CDR3 protein. The data contain 250,000 to 350,000 distinct CDR3 sequences, around 20% of them singletons. As regards this clonotype: Its antigen is still unknown.

The source material was blood, either unsorted or a sorted T cell fraction (not recorded which). The receptor was derived from a female donor with ankylosing spondylitis or in good health (not recorded which).

The CDR3 coding sequence is TGTGCCAGCAGTTTAAACAGGGGTGAGCAGTACTTC. Amino acid sequence: CASSLNRGEQYF. V and J are TRBV27 and TRBJ2-7, with TRBD1 matching over 7 bases. Germline CDR1 and CDR2: MNHEY and SMNVEV (reference sequence). V was clipped by 2 bases and J by 7 bases; unmatched bases: 2. This CDR3 is 12 amino acids long.